A single sample is the source of the 4 T cell receptor beta chains below, sequenced in a study of T cell responses to AZD1222 COVID-19 vaccine. Sequencing used immunoSEQ multiplex PCR; TCRdb keeps in-frame clones, though not all of them. The sample has over 130,000 clones, 94% seen once; the top ten hold 0.95% to 1.5%. Sample: peripheral blood, taken on day 0 of AZD1222 vaccination. The origin of the receptors is an adult in good health.

V gene TRBV6-5 combines with J gene TRBJ1-2; 8 bases map to TRBD1. The CDR3 runs 15 residues. Germline V gives CDR1 MNHEY, CDR2 SVGAGI. The V and J ends lost 5 bases and 10 bases, in that order; junction bases with no gene match: 15. The CDR3 sequence: CASSPPRTGRGAYTF. The DNA of the CDR3 is TGTGCCAGCAGTCCCCCACGGACAGGGAGAGGAGCCTACACCTTC.

The CDR3 coding sequence is TGCGCCAGCAGCTTGTCCTCAAAGGACTCTGGAAACACCATATATTTT. Translating it yields CASSLSSKDSGNTIYF. This rearrangement joins TRBV5-1 to TRBJ1-3, with D uncertain. V dropped 1 base and J dropped 0 bases, with 11 bases sitting between them. This CDR3 comprises 16 residues. Germline V gene sequence: CDR1 SGHRS, CDR2 YFSETQ. The entire variable domain, with the rest obtained from reference TRBV5-1 and TRBJ1-3, is as follows: KAGVTQTPRYLIKTRGQQVTLSCSPISGHRSVSWYQQTPGQGLQFLFEYFSETQRNKGNFPGRFSGRQFSNSRSEMNVSTLELGDSALYLCASSLSSKDSGNTIYFGEGSWLTVV.

The chain is built from TRBV5-1 and TRBJ1-2; TRBD1 agrees at 9 bases. Trimming cost V 4 bases and J 5 bases; bases outside gene matches: 9. Germline CDR1 reads SGHRS; CDR2 reads YFSETQ. This CDR3 comprises 15 residues. The CDR3 loop reads CASSTGQGGKYGYTF. CDR3 bases: TGCGCCAGCAGCACGGGACAGGGTGGGAAATATGGCTACACCTTC. Full variable domain (outside the CDR3, taken from reference TRBV5-1 and TRBJ1-2): KAGVTQTPRYLIKTRGQQVTLSCSPISGHRSVSWYQQTPGQGLQFLFEYFSETQRNKGNFPGRFSGRQFSNSRSEMNVSTLELGDSALYLCASSTGQGGKYGYTFGSGTRLTVV.

V usage is TRBV19 and J usage is TRBJ2-5; 7 bases line up with TRBD1. The CDR3 totals 14 residues. V was pared by 5 bases and J by 1 base, with 4 bases of the junction left unmatched. Germline V gene sequence: CDR1 LNHDA, CDR2 SQIVND (reference sequence). In DNA form, the CDR3 reads TGTGCCAGTAGTCAGAGGGACAGCCAAGAGACCCAGTACTTC. This encodes CASSQRDSQETQYF. Based on the CDR3 plus reference TRBV19 and TRBJ2-5, the full variable domain is DGGITQSPKYLFRKEGQNVTLSCEQNLNHDAMYWYRQDPGQGLRLIYYSQIVNDFQKGDIAEGYSVSREKKESFPLTVTSAQKNPTAFYLCASSQRDSQETQYFGPGTRLLVL.